This T cell receptor beta chain is from a study of beta chain features in type 1 diabetes. Study findings and constraints: Short templates might get an advantage during PCR, and this would be equal in patients and controls. Shortening of TCRB CDR3s, moderate but significant, appeared in all four CD4+ subsets of Type 1 diabetes patients. No resolution was reached here on whether HLA type influences TCRB rearrangement.

Per donor, one heparinised blood draw averaged roughly 110 mL. Staining for CD45RO/CCR7/CD25/CD127/CD95/CD27 allowed sorting of CD4+ naive, central memory, regulatory and stem cell-like memory cells. J gave up 6 bases and V 1 base, and 14 bases lay outside the gene matches. From germline, CDR1 is GTSNPN and CDR2 SVGIG (reference sequence). This CDR3 contains 17 residues. Comment on this clone: Antigen unknown.

Expressed TCRB transcripts were sequenced because the entire RNA isolate underwent reverse transcription. TCRdb's copy holds only in-frame clones and misses some; the assay was immunoSEQ multiplex PCR. The data contain some 290,000 clones, about 13% of them singletons. Sequenced: naive CD4+ T cells from blood. The chain has TRBV30 and TRBJ2-5; 10 nucleotides agree with TRBD2. The sequence was obtained from a man younger than 45 with type 1 diabetes. The CDR3: CAWSAPPASGSVKTQYF. The CDR3 bases are TGTGCCTGGAGTGCCCCCCCAGCTAGCGGGAGTGTGAAGACCCAGTACTTC.